This T cell receptor beta chain stems from a study of blood T cell repertoires in COVID-19. Germline V CDR1 and CDR2: SGHTA, FQGNSA. This CDR3 contains 13 residues. The ends were cut back, 5 bases at V and 1 base at J, with 8 bases in the middle. Per the original methods: Amplifying reference gene primers gave estimates of nucleated cell counts. Measured with immunoSEQ multiplex PCR; TCRdb has only the in-frame clones, and not every one. That table gives V, J and clone size, and the DNA gave D and trimming. The data show hundreds of thousands of clones, roughly 85% seen once. Participant age was roughly 18 to 89 years, and participants resided in roughly 24 US areas. Participants' own reports of clinical history determined their cohort assignment. A case of COVID-19 had been met by exposed participants within 2 weeks before study entry. This clone is a singleton in its sample.

Sequences were obtained from PBMCs or T cells enriched from blood (not recorded which). The chain links TRBV7-2 to TRBJ1-1, with no clear D. The TCR comes from a woman aged 25 to 45 who had been exposed to COVID-19. The CDR3 sequence: CASSPEGNTEAFF. The CDR3, as DNA: TGTGCCAGCAGCCCCGAGGGGAACACTGAAGCTTTCTTT.